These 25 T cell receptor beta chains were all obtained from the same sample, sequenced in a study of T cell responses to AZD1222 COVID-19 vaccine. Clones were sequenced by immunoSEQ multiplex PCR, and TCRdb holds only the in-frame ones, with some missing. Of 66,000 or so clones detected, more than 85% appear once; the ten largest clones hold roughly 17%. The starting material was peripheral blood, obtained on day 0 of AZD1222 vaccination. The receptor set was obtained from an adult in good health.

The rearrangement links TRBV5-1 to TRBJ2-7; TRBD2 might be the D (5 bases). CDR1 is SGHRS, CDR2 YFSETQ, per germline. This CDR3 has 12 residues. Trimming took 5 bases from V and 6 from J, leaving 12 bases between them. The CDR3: CASRAGWAEQYF. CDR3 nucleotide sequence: TGCGCCAGCAGGGCGGGCTGGGCCGAGCAGTACTTC.

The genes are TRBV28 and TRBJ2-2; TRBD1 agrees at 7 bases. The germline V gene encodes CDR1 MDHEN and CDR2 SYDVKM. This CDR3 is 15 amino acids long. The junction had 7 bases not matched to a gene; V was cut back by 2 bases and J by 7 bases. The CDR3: CASSLGKTGFGELFF. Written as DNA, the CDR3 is TGTGCCAGCAGTTTAGGGAAGACAGGGTTCGGGGAGCTGTTTTTT.

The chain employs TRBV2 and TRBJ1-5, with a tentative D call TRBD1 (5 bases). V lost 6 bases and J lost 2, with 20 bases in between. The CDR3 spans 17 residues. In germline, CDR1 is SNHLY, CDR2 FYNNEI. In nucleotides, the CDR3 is TGTGCCAGCAGGGAACCGGGGACTTATTATGGCAATCAGCCCCAGCATTTT. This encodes CASREPGTYYGNQPQHF. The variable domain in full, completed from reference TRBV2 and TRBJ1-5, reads EPEVTQTPSHQVTQMGQEVILRCVPISNHLYFYWYRQILGQKVEFLVSFYNNEISEKSEIFDDQFSVERPDGSNFTLKIRSTKLEDSAMYFCASREPGTYYGNQPQHFGDGTRLSIL.

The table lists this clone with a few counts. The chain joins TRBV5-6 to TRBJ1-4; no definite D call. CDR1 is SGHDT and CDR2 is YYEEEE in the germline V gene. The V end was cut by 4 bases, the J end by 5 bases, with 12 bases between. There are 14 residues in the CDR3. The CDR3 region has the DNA TGTGCCAGCAGCGTTCAGGAACCCAATGAAAAACTGTTTTTT. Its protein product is CASSVQEPNEKLFF.

CDR3 protein: CASSQDHAGGNEQFF. In DNA, the CDR3 is TGTGCCAGCAGCCAAGACCATGCGGGGGGGAATGAGCAGTTCTTC. V gene TRBV3-1 (or the pseudogene TRBV3-2) combines with J gene TRBJ2-1; 9 bases are a match to TRBD2. V lost 0 bases and J lost 7; bases outside the gene matches: 4. Looked up from germline, CDR1 is LGHDT and CDR2 is YNNKEL (reference sequence). This CDR3 region has 15 residues.

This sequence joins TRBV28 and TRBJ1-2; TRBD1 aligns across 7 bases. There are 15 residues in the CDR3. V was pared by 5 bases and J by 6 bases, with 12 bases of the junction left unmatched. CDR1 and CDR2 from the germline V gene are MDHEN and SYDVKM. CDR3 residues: CASSTTSTGFHGYTF. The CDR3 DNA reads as TGTGCCAGCAGTACCACCTCGACAGGGTTTCATGGCTACACCTTC.

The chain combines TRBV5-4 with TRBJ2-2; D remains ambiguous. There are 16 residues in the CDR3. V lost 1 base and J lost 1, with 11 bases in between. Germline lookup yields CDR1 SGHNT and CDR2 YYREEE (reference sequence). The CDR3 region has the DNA TGTGCCAGCAGCTTGATCCCCCAAGTGAACACCGGGGAGCTGTTTTTT. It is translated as CASSLIPQVNTGELFF.

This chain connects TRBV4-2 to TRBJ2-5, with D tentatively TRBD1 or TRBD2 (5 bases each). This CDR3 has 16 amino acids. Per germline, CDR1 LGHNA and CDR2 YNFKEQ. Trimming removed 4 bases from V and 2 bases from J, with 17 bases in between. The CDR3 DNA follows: TGTGCCAGCAGCCGACGGGGCTCCTTCGCGCAAGAGACCCAGTACTTC. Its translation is CASSRRGSFAQETQYF.

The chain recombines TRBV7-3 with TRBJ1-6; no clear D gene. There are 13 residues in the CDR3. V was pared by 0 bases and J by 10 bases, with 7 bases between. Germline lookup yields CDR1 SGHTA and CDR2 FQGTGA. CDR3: CASSLTGISPLHF. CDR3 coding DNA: TGTGCCAGCAGCTTAACAGGGATCTCACCCCTCCACTTT.

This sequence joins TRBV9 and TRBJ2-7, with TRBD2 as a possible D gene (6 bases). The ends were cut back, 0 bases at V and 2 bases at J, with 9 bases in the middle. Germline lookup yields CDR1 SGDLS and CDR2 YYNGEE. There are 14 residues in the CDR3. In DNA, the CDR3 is TGTGCCAGCAGCGTAGGGAGGGCCGCCTACGAGCAGTACTTC. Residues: CASSVGRAAYEQYF. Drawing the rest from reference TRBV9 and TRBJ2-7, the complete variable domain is DSGVTQTPKHLITATGQRVTLRCSPRSGDLSVYWYQQSLDQGLQFLIQYYNGEERAKGNILERFSAQQFPDLHSELNLSSLELGDSALYFCASSVGRAAYEQYFGPGTRLTVT.

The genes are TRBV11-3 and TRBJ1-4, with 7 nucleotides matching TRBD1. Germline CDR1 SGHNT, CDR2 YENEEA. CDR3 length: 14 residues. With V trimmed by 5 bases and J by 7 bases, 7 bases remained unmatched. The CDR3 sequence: CASSQTGRIEKLFF. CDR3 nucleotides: TGTGCCAGCAGCCAGACAGGGAGGATTGAAAAACTGTTTTTT.

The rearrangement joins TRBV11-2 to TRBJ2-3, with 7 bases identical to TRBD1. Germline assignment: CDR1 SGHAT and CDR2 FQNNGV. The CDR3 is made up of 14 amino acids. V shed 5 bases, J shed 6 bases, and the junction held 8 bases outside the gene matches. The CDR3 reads CASSLQQGWDTQYF. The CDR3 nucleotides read TGTGCCAGCAGCCTCCAACAGGGGTGGGATACGCAGTATTTT.

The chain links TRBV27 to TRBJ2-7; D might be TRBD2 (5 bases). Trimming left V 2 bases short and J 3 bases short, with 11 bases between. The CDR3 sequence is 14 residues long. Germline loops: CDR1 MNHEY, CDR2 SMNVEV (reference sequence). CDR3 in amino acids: CASSLGRANYEQYF. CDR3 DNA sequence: TGTGCCAGCAGTTTAGGGCGGGCCAACTACGAGCAGTACTTC.

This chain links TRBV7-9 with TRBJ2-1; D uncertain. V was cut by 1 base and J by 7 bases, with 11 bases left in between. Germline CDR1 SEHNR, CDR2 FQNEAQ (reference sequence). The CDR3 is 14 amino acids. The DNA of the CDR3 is TGTGCCAGCAGCTTAGGGATATCGGTTAATGAGCAGTTCTTC. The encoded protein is CASSLGISVNEQFF.

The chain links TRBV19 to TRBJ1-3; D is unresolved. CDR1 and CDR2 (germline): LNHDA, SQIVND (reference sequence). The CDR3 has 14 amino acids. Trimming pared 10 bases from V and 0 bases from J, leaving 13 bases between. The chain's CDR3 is CATRAGSSGNTIYF. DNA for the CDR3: TGTGCCACTCGCGCGGGGAGCTCTGGAAACACCATATATTTT.

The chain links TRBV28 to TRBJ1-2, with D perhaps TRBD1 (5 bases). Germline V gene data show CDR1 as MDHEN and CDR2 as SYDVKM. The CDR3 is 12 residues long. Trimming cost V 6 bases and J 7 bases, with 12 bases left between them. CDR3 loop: CASSRAGGGYTF. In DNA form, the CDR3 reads TGTGCCAGCAGCCGAGCGGGGGGTGGCTACACCTTC.

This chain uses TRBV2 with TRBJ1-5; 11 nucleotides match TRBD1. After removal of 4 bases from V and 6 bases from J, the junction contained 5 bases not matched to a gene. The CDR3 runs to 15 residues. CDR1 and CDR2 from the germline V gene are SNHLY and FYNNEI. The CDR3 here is CASSVTDRGLQPQHF. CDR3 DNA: TGTGCCAGCAGTGTTACGGACAGGGGGCTTCAGCCCCAGCATTTT.

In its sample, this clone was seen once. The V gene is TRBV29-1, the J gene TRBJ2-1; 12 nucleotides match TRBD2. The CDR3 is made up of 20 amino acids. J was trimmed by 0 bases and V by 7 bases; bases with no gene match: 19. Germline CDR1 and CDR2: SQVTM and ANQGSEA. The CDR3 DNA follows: TGCAGCGCCTGGGCCGGGACAGCCGGACTAGCGGGAAGCTCCTACAATGAGCAGTTCTTC. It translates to CSAWAGTAGLAGSSYNEQFF.

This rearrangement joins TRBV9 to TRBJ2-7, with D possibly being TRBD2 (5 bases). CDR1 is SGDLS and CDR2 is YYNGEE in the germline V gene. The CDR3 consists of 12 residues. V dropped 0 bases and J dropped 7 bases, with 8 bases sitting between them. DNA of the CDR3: TGTGCCAGCAGCGTAGCTACGGGGGAGCAGTACTTC. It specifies CASSVATGEQYF.

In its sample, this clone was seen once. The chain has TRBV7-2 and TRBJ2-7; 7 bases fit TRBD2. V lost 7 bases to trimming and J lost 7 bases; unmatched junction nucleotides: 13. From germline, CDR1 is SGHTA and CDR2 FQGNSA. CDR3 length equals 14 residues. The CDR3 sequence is CASTNPARAGEQYF. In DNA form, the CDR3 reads TGTGCCAGCACCAACCCCGCCCGAGCGGGAGAGCAGTACTTC.

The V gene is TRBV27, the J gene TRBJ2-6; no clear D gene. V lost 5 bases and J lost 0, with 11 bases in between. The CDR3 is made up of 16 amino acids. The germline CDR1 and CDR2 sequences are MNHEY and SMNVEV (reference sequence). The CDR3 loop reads CASSTDGSSGANVLTF. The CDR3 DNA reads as TGTGCCAGCAGTACGGACGGTTCCTCTGGGGCCAACGTCCTGACTTTC.

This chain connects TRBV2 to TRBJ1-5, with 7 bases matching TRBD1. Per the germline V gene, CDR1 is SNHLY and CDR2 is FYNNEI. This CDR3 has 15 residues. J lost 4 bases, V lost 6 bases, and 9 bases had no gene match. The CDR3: CASRPDRASNQPQHF. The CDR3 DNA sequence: TGTGCCAGCAGGCCCGACAGGGCTTCTAATCAGCCCCAGCATTTT.

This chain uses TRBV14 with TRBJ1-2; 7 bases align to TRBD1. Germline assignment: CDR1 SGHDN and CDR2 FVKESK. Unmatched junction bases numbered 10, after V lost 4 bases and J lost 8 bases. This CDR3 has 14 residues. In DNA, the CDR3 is TGTGCCAGCAGCCCTAGGACAGGCGGGGAAGGCTACACCTTC. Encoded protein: CASSPRTGGEGYTF.

Here the CDR3 DNA reads TGTGCCAGCAGCCAACTTTCCGGGACAGGGGCCACATGGGGCTATGGCTACACCTTC. It codes for CASSQLSGTGATWGYGYTF. The rearrangement uses TRBV16 and TRBJ1-2, with 10 bases aligning to TRBD1. This CDR3 region has 19 residues. Germline lookup yields CDR1 KGHSY and CDR2 FQNENV. J was trimmed by 4 bases and V by 2 bases; bases with no gene match: 16.

The CDR3 is CASSEAGTGVPDTQYF. CDR3 nucleotides: TGTGCCAGCAGCGAGGCTGGGACAGGGGTTCCGGATACGCAGTATTTT. This chain connects TRBV2 to TRBJ2-3; 10 positions agree with TRBD1. Germline values: CDR1 SNHLY, CDR2 FYNNEI. V trimming: 6 bases; J trimming: 6 bases; junction bases outside the gene matches: 12. The CDR3 covers 16 residues. Full variable domain (outside the CDR3, taken from reference TRBV2 and TRBJ2-3): EPEVTQTPSHQVTQMGQEVILRCVPISNHLYFYWYRQILGQKVEFLVSFYNNEISEKSEIFDDQFSVERPDGSNFTLKIRSTKLEDSAMYFCASSEAGTGVPDTQYFGPGTRLTVL.